Sequencing of this T cell receptor beta chain was carried out in a study of blood T cell repertoires in COVID-19. CDR3 length: 14 amino acids. In germline, CDR1 is MNHNS, CDR2 SASEGT. Trimming took 3 bases from V and 3 from J, leaving 12 bases between them. The method was immunoSEQ multiplex PCR; TCRdb's version includes in-frame clones alone and lacks a portion of them. The table records hundreds of thousands of clones, 85% to 90% of them present only once. This clone was observed a few times. The chain employs TRBV6-1 and TRBJ2-7, with D perhaps matching TRBD1 (6 bases). This TCR was recovered from a woman between 55 and 75 years old in a cohort exposed to, infected with or recovered from COVID-19 (not recorded which). The sample taken for sequencing was PBMCs or T cells enriched from blood (not recorded which). In DNA form, the CDR3 reads TGTGCCAGCAGTGATGAGAACAGGGACTACGAGCAGTACTTC. Its translation: CASSDENRDYEQYF.